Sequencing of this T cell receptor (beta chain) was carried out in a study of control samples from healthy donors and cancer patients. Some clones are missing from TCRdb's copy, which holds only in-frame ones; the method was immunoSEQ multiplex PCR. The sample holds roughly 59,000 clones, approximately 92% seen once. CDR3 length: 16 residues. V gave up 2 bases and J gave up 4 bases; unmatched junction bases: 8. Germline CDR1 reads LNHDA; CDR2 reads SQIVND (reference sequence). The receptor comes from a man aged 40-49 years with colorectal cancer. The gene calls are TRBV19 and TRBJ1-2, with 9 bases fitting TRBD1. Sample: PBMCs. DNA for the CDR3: TGTGCCAGTAGTATAATTGGGGGACAGGGAACCTATGGCTACACCTTC. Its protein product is CASSIIGGQGTYGYTF.